One sample yielded the 22 T cell receptor beta chains listed below, sequenced in a study of CD8 T cells in Susac syndrome. Reverse transcription used about 0.45 to 1 ug RNA and random hexamers. TCRdb reprocessed the immunoSEQ multiplex PCR reads with MiXCR, giving one entry per CDR3 protein. In the table there are approximately 120,000 distinct CDR3 sequences, approximately 96% of which are singletons. The sequencing input was CD4+ T cells from PBMCs. These receptors were obtained from a human donor in good health.

The J gene is TRBJ2-1, the V gene TRBV6-2 or TRBV6-3, with D uncertain. The V gene lost 0 bases and the J gene lost 7 bases, with 10 bases spanning the gap. Per the germline V gene, CDR1 is MNHEY and CDR2 is SVGEGT. There are 14 residues in the CDR3. CDR3 loop: CASSYSGRSNEQFF. CDR3 DNA sequence: TGTGCCAGCAGTTACTCGGGTAGAAGTAATGAGCAGTTCTTC.

The chain uses TRBV2 and TRBJ1-1; D unclear. Per germline, CDR1 SNHLY and CDR2 FYNNEI. This CDR3 has 13 residues. The V end lost 3 bases, the J end lost 1 base, and 6 bases lay between the germline ends. The CDR3 loop reads CASSDERNTEAFF. CDR3 nucleotide sequence: TGTGCCAGCAGTGACGAACGGAACACTGAAGCTTTCTTT.

This sequence joins TRBV9 and TRBJ2-2, with D perhaps matching TRBD1 (5 bases). CDR1 is SGDLS, CDR2 YYNGEE, per germline. This CDR3 has 14 residues. The V end was cut by 1 base, the J end by 1 base, with 5 bases between. This CDR3 reads CASSVQGNTGELFF. DNA for the CDR3: TGTGCCAGCAGCGTACAGGGGAACACCGGGGAGCTGTTTTTT.

This chain links TRBV9 with TRBJ2-5; D may be TRBD2 (6 bases). The CDR3 consists of 15 residues. V was trimmed by 0 bases and J by 2 bases, leaving 11 bases between them. Germline V gene lookup returns CDR1 SGDLS and CDR2 YYNGEE. CDR3 sequence: CASSVGGTSQETQYF. The CDR3, as DNA: TGTGCCAGCAGCGTAGGAGGGACTTCACAAGAGACCCAGTACTTC.

This sequence joins TRBV2 and TRBJ2-7; D gene uncertain. Germline values: CDR1 SNHLY, CDR2 FYNNEI. The CDR3 covers 11 residues. V lost 8 bases and J 0 bases, leaving 5 bases between the germline ends. CDR3 nucleotide sequence: TGTGCCAGCTCAGTCTCCTACGAGCAGTACTTC. Residues: CASSVSYEQYF. Combining the CDR3 with reference TRBV2 and TRBJ2-7 gives the whole variable domain EPEVTQTPSHQVTQMGQEVILRCVPISNHLYFYWYRQILGQKVEFLVSFYNNEISEKSEIFDDQFSVERPDGSNFTLKIRSTKLEDSAMYFCASSVSYEQYFGPGTRLTVT.

This clonotype was seen a single time. The CDR3 spells CSVGSGEDTQYF. The CDR3, as DNA: TGCAGCGTTGGATCCGGAGAAGATACGCAGTATTTT. The rearrangement links TRBV29-1 to TRBJ2-3; D is unclear. The CDR3 runs to 12 residues. V lost 4 bases, J lost 5 bases, and 10 bases lay in between. Germline assignment: CDR1 SQVTM and CDR2 ANQGSEA.

The rearrangement links TRBV28 to TRBJ2-7; 7 bases line up with TRBD1. This CDR3 is 13 amino acids long. J gave up 11 bases and V 3 bases, and 10 bases lay outside the gene matches. Germline-derived CDR1 and CDR2 are MDHEN and SYDVKM. CDR3 loop: CASSFSNQQGKYF. CDR3 nucleotide sequence: TGTGCCAGCAGTTTCTCAAACCAACAGGGGAAGTACTTC.

The chain uses TRBV29-1 and TRBJ2-5; 11 bases are shared with TRBD2. Germline V CDR1 and CDR2: SQVTM, ANQGSEA. The CDR3 is 13 amino acids. V was clipped by 8 bases and J by 5 bases; unmatched bases: 7. The CDR3 reads CSTSSGRTETQYF. DNA of the CDR3: TGCAGCACCTCTAGCGGGAGGACCGAGACCCAGTACTTC. The full variable domain, with the rest looked up from reference TRBV29-1 and TRBJ2-5, is SAVISQKPSRDICQRGTSLTIQCQVDSQVTMMFWYRQQPGQSLTLIATANQGSEATYESGFVIDKFPISRPNLTFSTLTVSNMSPEDSSIYLCSTSSGRTETQYFGPGTRLLVL.

The genes are TRBV20-1 and TRBJ2-3; D gene unclear. CDR1 is DFQATT and CDR2 is SNEGSKA in the germline V gene (reference sequence). The CDR3 totals 11 residues. V lost 6 bases, J lost 7 bases, and 11 bases lay in between. The CDR3 sequence: CSAPPLNTQYF. The CDR3 DNA reads as TGCAGTGCCCCCCCGCTTAATACGCAGTATTTT.

The genes are TRBV5-1 and TRBJ2-5, with a possible D match to TRBD2 (7 bases). Germline V gene data show CDR1 as SGHRS and CDR2 as YFSETQ. The V and J ends lost 4 bases and 2 bases respectively, with 21 bases between them. The CDR3 sequence is 17 residues long. The CDR3: CASSLLPTSRGQETQYF. CDR3 sequence (DNA): TGCGCCAGCAGCCTCCTCCCGACTAGCAGGGGACAAGAGACCCAGTACTTC.

V and J are TRBV7-2 and TRBJ2-2; the match to TRBD2 covers 12 bases. Looked up from germline, CDR1 is SGHTA and CDR2 is FQGNSA. V lost 5 bases to trimming and J lost 7 bases; unmatched junction nucleotides: 8. The CDR3 consists of 16 residues. DNA for the CDR3: TGTGCCAGCAGCCTTCTAGCGGGAGGGCCGGGCGGGGAGCTGTTTTTT. Its protein is CASSLLAGGPGGELFF.

The chain combines TRBV3-1 with TRBJ2-7, with 7 bases aligning to TRBD2. The CDR3 loop spans 15 amino acids. Germline lookup yields CDR1 LGHDT and CDR2 YNNKEL (reference sequence). The V segment lost 6 bases and the J segment 2 bases; nucleotides outside the gene matches: 10. CDR3 loop: CASSSSGTTTYEQYF. The CDR3 DNA is TGTGCCAGCAGTTCCTCCGGGACTACAACCTACGAGCAGTACTTC.

J is TRBJ1-2 and V is TRBV28; 12 bases are shared with TRBD1. There are 16 residues in the CDR3. The germline V gene encodes CDR1 MDHEN and CDR2 SYDVKM. Losses at the gene ends were 6 bases for V and 2 bases for J; bases not matched to a gene: 7. In DNA, the CDR3 is TGTGCCAGCAGCCGAGCGGGACAGGGGGCCAACTATGGCTACACCTTC. Encoded protein: CASSRAGQGANYGYTF.

V gene TRBV7-3 combines with J gene TRBJ2-1; TRBD2 matches at 9 bases. This CDR3 comprises 17 residues. V dropped 1 base and J dropped 7; count of bases not matched to a gene: 11. The germline gives CDR1 SGHTA, CDR2 FQGTGA. Written as DNA, the CDR3 is TGTGCCAGCAGCTTAATGTCCAGGCGGGGGGGCCAGAATGAGCAGTTCTTC. Residues: CASSLMSRRGGQNEQFF.

This chain joins TRBV6-5 and TRBJ1-2, with unresolved D. The CDR3 has 18 residues. CDR1 and CDR2 from the germline V gene are MNHEY and SVGAGI. The V and J ends lost 2 bases and 0 bases respectively, with 19 bases between them. This chain's CDR3 is CASSYRGARREANYGYTF. CDR3 coding DNA: TGTGCCAGCAGTTACCGAGGAGCGCGGAGGGAAGCTAACTATGGCTACACCTTC.

The V call is TRBV12-3 or TRBV12-4, the J call TRBJ2-7; 10 bases align to TRBD2. This CDR3 has 13 amino acids. V lost 5 bases and J lost 5; bases outside the gene matches: 3. The CDR3 loop is CASSRTSGHEQYF. CDR3 bases: TGTGCCAGCAGTCGGACTAGCGGTCACGAGCAGTACTTC.

About this clonotype itself: This is likely a read error, given that the CDR3 carries no conserved phenylalanine or tryptophan at its end. The chain links TRBV5-1 to TRBJ1-2; no clear D. This CDR3 is built from 13 residues. V was trimmed by 0 bases and J by 3 bases, leaving 6 bases between them. CDR1 is SGHRS, CDR2 YFSETQ, per germline. DNA for the CDR3: TGCGCCAGCAGCTTGGGTGGAGACTATGGCTACACCGTC. As protein: CASSLGGDYGYTV.

This clonotype was detected only once. V usage is TRBV19 and J usage is TRBJ2-2; no clear D gene. CDR1 is LNHDA, CDR2 SQIVND, per germline (reference sequence). V lost 7 bases, J lost 1 base, and 19 bases lay in between. The CDR3 covers 17 residues. CDR3 sequence reads: CASNGQSGPLNTGELFF. CDR3 coding DNA: TGTGCCAGTAATGGTCAATCCGGGCCGCTGAACACCGGGGAGCTGTTTTTT.

In this sample, this clonotype turned up once. The rearrangement joins TRBV29-1 to TRBJ1-2; TRBD1 matches at 8 bases. J lost 8 bases, V lost 3 bases, and 8 bases had no gene match. This CDR3 region has 13 residues. The germline gives CDR1 SQVTM, CDR2 ANQGSEA. The CDR3 reads CSVDDRRGHGYTF. As DNA, the CDR3 is TGCAGCGTTGATGACCGCAGGGGGCACGGCTACACCTTC.

CDR3 nucleotides: TGTGCCAGCAGTTTACCGGGGGGGGCCTACGAGCAGTACTTC. This codes for CASSLPGGAYEQYF. The chain uses TRBV28 and TRBJ2-7, with TRBD2 identical over 8 bases. V was clipped by 2 bases and J by 2 bases; unmatched bases: 2. The CDR3 totals 14 residues. Germline CDR1 is MDHEN and CDR2 is SYDVKM.

In nucleotides, the CDR3 is TGTGCCAGCAGCCGAGGACTAGCGGGGCCCACAGATACGCAGTATTTT. This gives the protein CASSRGLAGPTDTQYF. This chain joins TRBV7-3 and TRBJ2-3, with 12 positions matching TRBD2. J lost 2 bases, V lost 5 bases, and 5 bases had no gene match. The CDR3 is 16 residues long. The germline V gene has CDR1 SGHTA and CDR2 FQGTGA.

This sequence joins TRBV2 and TRBJ2-7; D possibly uses TRBD1 or TRBD2 (5 bases each). Germline CDR1 reads SNHLY; CDR2 reads FYNNEI. The CDR3 totals 15 residues. Trimming cost V 7 bases and J 0 bases, with 16 bases left between them. CDR3 in amino acids: CASILGPSPSYEQYF. The CDR3 DNA reads TGTGCCAGCATTCTGGGACCGTCCCCCTCCTACGAGCAGTACTTC.